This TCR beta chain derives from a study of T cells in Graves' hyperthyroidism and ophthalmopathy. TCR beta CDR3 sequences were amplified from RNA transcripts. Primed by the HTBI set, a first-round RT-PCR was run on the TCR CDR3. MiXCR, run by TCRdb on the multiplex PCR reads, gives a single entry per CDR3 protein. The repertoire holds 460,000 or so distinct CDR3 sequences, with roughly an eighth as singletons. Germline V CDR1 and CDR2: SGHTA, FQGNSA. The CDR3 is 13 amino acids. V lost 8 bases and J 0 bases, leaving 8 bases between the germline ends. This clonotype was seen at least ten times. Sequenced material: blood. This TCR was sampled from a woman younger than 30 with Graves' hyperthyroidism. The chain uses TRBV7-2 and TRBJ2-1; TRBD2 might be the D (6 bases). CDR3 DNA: TGTGCCAGCCGGAGGGCCTCCTACAATGAGCAGTTCTTC. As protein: CASRRASYNEQFF.